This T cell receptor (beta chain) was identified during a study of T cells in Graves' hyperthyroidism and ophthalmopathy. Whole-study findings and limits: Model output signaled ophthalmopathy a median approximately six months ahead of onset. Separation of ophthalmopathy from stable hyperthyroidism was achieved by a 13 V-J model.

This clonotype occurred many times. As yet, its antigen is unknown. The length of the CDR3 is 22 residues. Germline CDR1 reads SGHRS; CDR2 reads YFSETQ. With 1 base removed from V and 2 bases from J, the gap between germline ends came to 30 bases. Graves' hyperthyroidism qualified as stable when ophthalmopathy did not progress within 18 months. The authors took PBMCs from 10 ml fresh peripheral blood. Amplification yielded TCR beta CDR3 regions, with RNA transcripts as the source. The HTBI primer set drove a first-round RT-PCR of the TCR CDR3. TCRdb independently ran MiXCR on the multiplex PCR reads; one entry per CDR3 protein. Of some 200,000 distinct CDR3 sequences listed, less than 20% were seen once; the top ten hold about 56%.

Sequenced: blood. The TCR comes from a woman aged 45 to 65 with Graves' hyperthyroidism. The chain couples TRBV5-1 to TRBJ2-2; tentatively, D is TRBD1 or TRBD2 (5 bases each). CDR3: CASSLKIRADYSRITNTGELFF. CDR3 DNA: TGCGCCAGCAGCTTGAAGATCAGGGCAGACTATAGCAGAATTACCAACACCGGGGAGCTGTTTTTT. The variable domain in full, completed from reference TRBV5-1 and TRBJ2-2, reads KAGVTQTPRYLIKTRGQQVTLSCSPISGHRSVSWYQQTPGQGLQFLFEYFSETQRNKGNFPGRFSGRQFSNSRSEMNVSTLELGDSALYLCASSLKIRADYSRITNTGELFFGEGSRLTVL.